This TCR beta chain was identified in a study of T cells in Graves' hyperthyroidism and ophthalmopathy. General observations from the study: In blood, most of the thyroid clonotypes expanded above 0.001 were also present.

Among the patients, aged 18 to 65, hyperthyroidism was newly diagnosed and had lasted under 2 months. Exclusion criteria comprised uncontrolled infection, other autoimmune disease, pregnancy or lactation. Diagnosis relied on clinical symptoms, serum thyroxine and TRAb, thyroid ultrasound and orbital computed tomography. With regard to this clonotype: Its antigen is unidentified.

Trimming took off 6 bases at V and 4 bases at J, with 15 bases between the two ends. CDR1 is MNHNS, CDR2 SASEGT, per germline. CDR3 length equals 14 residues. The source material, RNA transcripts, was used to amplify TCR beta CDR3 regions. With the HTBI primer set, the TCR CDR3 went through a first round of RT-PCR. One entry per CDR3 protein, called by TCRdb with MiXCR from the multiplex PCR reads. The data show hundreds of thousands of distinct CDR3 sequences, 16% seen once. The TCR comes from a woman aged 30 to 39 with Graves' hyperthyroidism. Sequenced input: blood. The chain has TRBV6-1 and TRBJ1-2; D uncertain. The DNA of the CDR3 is TGTGCCAGCAGACCTTTAGGACCCTCCTATGGCTACACCTTC. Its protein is CASRPLGPSYGYTF.